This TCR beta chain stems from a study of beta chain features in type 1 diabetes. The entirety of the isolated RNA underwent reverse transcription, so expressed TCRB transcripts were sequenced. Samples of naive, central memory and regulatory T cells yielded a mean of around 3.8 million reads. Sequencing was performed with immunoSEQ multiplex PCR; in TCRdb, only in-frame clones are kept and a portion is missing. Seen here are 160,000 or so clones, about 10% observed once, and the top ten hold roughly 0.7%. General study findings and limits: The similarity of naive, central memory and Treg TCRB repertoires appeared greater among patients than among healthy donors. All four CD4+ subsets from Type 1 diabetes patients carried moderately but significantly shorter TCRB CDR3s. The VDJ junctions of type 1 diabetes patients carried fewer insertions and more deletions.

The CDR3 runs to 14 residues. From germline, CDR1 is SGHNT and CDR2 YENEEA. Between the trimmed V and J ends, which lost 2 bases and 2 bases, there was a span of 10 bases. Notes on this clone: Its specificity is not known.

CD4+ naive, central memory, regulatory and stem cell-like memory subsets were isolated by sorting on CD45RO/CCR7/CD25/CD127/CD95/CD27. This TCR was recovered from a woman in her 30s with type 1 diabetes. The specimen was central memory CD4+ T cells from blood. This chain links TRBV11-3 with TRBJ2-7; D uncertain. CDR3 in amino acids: CASSLMTRTYEQYF. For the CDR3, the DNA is TGTGCCAGCAGCTTAATGACACGGACCTACGAGCAGTACTTC.